The rows below give T cell receptor beta chains drawn from one sample of a study of blood T cell repertoires in COVID-19. Profiled with immunoSEQ multiplex PCR; TCRdb holds only in-frame clones, not every one. The sample lists 310,000 or so clones, 80% to 90% occurring once. The sample was peripheral blood. These receptors were collected from a man aged 18 to 30 who had recovered from COVID-19. Both conserved end residues are part of each CDR3. A D gene is named only where the DNA matches it firmly. Where a row states a size, it is once, few, many or the class of an expanded clone; other rows omit it.

V	size	D	J	DNA	CDR3
TRBV7-8	.	TRBD2	TRBJ2-7	TGTGCCAGCAACCCGGCTAGCGGCGACTACGAGCAGTACTTC	CASNPASGDYEQYF
TRBV7-9	once	.	TRBJ1-2	TGTGCCAGCAGCCTCGTTGGAGGCAACTATGGCTACACCTTC	CASSLVGGNYGYTF
TRBV14	.	TRBD1	TRBJ1-1	TGTGCCAGCAGCACTGCGCGGGACAGACCGAACACTGAAGCTTTCTTT	CASSTARDRPNTEAFF
TRBV4-3	.	.	TRBJ2-3	TGCGCCAGCAGCCGCTCACTAGCAATGGAGGCGGATACGCAGTATTTT	CASSRSLAMEADTQYF
TRBV29-1	.	TRBD1	TRBJ2-2	TGCAGCGTTGGGACAGGGGGGGGCGGGGAGCTGTTTTTT	CSVGTGGGGELFF
TRBV7-4	.	.	TRBJ2-7	TGTGCCAGCAGCTTCTTGTTACTGACTCGACACGAGCAGTACTTC	CASSFLLLTRHEQYF
TRBV11-2	.	.	TRBJ2-1	TGTGCCAGCAGCTTAATGAGGGTATCCTACAATGAGCAGTTCTTC	CASSLMRVSYNEQFF
TRBV18	.	TRBD1	TRBJ2-7	TGTGCCAGCTCACCACCATCAGGGGGACCCTACGAGCAGTACTTC	CASSPPSGGPYEQYF
TRBV5-1	.	.	TRBJ1-3	TGCGCCAGCAGGGACAGTACTTCTGGAAACACCATATATTTT	CASRDSTSGNTIYF
TRBV9	.	.	TRBJ2-5	TGTGCCAGCAGCCCAGACTTATACCAAGAGACCCAGTACTTC	CASSPDLYQETQYF
TRBV15	.	.	TRBJ2-3	TGTGCCACCAGCGACAGCAATACGCAGTATTTT	CATSDSNTQYF
TRBV5-1	.	.	TRBJ1-1	TGCGCCAGCAGCTTGGACAGGGTCGACACTGAAGCTTTCTTT	CASSLDRVDTEAFF
TRBV25-1	once	TRBD1	TRBJ1-4	TGTGCCAGCAGTGAGGGACAGGGGGCGGAAAAACTGTTTTTT	CASSEGQGAEKLFF
TRBV6-6	.	TRBD1	TRBJ2-7	TGTGCCAGCAGTTATTCCCCCTCGCAACAGGGGTACGAGCAGTACTTC	CASSYSPSQQGYEQYF